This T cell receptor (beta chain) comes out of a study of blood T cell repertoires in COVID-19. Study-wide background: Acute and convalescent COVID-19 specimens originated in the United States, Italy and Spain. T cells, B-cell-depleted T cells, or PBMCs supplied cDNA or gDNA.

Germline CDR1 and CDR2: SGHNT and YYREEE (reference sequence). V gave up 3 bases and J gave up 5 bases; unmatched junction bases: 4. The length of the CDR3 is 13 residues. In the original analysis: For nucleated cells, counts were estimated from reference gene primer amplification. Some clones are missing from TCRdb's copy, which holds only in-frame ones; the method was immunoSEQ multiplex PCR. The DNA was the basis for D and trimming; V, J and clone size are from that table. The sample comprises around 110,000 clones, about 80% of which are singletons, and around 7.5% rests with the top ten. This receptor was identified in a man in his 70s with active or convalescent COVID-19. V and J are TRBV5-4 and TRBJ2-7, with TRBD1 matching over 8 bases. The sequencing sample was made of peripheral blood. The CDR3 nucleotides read TGTGCCAGCAGCTCTATGGACAGGGACGAGCAGTACTTC. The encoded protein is CASSSMDRDEQYF.